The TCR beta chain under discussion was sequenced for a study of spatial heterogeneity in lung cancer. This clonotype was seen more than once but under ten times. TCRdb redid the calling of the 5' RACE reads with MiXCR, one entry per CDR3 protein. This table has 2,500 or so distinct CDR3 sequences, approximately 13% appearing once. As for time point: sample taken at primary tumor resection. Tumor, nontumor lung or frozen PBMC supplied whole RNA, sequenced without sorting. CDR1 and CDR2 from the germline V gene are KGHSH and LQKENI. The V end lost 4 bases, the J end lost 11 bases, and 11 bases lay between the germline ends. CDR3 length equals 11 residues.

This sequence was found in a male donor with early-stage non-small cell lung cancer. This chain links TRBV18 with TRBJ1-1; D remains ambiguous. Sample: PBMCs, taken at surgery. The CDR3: CASSLGPKAFF. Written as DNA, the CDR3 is TGTGCCAGCTCACTAGGGCCGAAGGCTTTCTTT.